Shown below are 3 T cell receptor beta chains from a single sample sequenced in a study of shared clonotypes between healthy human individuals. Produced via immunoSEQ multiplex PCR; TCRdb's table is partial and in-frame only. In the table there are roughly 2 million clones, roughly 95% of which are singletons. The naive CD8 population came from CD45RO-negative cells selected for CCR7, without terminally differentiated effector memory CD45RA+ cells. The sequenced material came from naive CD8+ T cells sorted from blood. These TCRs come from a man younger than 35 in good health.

CDR3: CASSSEGMAYNEQFF. The CDR3 nucleotides are TGTGCCAGCAGTTCTGAGGGTATGGCCTACAATGAGCAGTTCTTC. V gene TRBV27 combines with J gene TRBJ2-1; D is possibly TRBD2 (5 bases). Germline V gene sequence: CDR1 MNHEY, CDR2 SMNVEV (reference sequence). Trimming removed 4 bases from V and 2 bases from J, with 12 bases in between. This CDR3 contains 15 residues.

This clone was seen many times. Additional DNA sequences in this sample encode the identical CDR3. CDR3 sequence reads: CASSPNLGGEQYF. The CDR3 region has the DNA TGTGCCAGCAGCCCCAATCTGGGGGGGGAGCAGTACTTC. This chain uses TRBV7-9 with TRBJ2-7; 7 positions agree with TRBD2. With 5 bases clipped from V and 7 bases from J, the junction kept 8 bases outside the gene matches. The germline CDR1 and CDR2 sequences are SEHNR and FQNEAQ (reference sequence). CDR3 length: 13 residues.

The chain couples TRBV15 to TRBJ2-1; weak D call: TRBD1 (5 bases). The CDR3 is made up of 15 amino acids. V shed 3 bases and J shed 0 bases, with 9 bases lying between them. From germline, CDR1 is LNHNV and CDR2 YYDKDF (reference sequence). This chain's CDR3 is CATSSDSDSYNEQFF. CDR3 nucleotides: TGTGCCACCAGCAGTGACAGTGACTCCTACAATGAGCAGTTCTTC. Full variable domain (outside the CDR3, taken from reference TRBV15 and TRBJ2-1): DAMVIQNPRYQVTQFGKPVTLSCSQTLNHNVMYWYQQKSSQAPKLLFHYYDKDFNNEADTPDNFQSRRPNTSFCFLDIRSPGLGDTAMYLCATSSDSDSYNEQFFGPGTRLTVL.